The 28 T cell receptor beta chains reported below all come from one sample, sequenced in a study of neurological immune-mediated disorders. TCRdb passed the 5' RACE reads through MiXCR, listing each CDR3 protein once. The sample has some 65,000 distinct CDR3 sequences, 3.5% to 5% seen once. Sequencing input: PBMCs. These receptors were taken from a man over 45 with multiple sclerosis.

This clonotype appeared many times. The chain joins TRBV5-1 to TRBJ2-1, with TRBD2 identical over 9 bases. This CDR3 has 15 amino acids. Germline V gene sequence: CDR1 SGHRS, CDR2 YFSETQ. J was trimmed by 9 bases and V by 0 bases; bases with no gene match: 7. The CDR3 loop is CASSLARGGAVEQFF. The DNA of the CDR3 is TGCGCCAGCAGCTTGGCCCGCGGGGGGGCCGTTGAGCAGTTCTTC. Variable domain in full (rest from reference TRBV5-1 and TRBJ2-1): KAGVTQTPRYLIKTRGQQVTLSCSPISGHRSVSWYQQTPGQGLQFLFEYFSETQRNKGNFPGRFSGRQFSNSRSEMNVSTLELGDSALYLCASSLARGGAVEQFFGPGTRLTVL.

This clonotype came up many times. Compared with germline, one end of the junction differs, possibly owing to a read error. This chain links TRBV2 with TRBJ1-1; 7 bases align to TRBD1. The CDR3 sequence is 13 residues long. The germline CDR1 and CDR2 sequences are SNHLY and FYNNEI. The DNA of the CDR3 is TGTGCCAGCAGTGAGTTACAGGGGCGTGTGAGTCTCTTT. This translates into CASSELQGRVSLF.

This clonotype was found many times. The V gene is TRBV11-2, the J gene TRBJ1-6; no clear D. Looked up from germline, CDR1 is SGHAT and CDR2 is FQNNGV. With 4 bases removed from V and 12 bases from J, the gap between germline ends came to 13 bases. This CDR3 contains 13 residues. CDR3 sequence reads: CASSSRMTEPLHF. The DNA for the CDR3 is TGTGCCAGCAGCTCGCGTATGACGGAACCCCTCCACTTT.

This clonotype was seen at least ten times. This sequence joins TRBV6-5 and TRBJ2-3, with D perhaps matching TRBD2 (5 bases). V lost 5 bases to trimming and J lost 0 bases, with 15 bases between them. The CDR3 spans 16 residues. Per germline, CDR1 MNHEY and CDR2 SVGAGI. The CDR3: CASSPRRGISTDTQYF. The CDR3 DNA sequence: TGTGCCAGCAGTCCCCGTCGGGGAATCAGCACAGATACGCAGTATTTT.

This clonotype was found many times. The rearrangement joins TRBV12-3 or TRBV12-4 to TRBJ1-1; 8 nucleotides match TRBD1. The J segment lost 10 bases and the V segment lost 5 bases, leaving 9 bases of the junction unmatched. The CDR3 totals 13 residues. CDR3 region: CASSPPGQVLAFF. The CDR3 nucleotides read TGTGCCAGCAGTCCCCCGGGACAGGTTCTAGCTTTCTTT.

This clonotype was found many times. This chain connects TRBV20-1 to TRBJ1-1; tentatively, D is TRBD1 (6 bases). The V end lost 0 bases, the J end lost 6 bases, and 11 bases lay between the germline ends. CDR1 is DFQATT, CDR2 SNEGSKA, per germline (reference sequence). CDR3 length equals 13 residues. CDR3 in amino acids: CSARDPTGPEAFF. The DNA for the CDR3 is TGCAGTGCTAGAGACCCCACAGGGCCTGAAGCTTTCTTT.

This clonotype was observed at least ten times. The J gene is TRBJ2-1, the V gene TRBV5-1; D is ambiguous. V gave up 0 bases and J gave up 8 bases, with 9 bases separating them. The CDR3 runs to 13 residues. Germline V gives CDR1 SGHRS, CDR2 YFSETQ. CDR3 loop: CASSLVPFDEQFF. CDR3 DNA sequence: TGCGCCAGCAGCTTGGTTCCCTTCGATGAGCAGTTCTTC.

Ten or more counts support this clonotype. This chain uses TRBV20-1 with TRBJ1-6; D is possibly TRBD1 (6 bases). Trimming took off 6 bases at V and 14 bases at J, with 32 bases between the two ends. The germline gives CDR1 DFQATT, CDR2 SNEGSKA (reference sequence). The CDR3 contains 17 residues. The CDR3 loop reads CSARPPRVGGAGLSLHF. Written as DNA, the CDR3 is TGCAGTGCAAGACCACCCCGAGTGGGGGGCGCCGGTTTGTCCCTCCACTTT.

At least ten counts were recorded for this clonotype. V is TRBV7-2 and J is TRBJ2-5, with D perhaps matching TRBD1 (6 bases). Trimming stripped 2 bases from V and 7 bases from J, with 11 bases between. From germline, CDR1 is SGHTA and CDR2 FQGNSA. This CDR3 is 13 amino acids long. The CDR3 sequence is CASSLSTGPTQYF. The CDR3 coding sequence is TGTGCCAGCAGCTTATCGACAGGACCGACCCAGTACTTC.

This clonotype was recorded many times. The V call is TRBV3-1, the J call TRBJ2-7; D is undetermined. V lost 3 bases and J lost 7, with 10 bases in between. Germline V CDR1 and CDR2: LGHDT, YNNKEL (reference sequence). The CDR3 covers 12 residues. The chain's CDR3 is CASSQSTGEQYV. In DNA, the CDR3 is TGTGCCAGCAGCCAGTCCACTGGGGAGCAGTACGTC.

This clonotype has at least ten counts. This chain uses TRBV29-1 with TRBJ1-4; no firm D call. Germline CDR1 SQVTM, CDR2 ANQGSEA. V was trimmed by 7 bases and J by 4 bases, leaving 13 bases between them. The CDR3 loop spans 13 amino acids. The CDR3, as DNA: TGCAGCGGCTTAGGAGGGAGTAATGAAAAACTGTTTTTT. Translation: CSGLGGSNEKLFF.

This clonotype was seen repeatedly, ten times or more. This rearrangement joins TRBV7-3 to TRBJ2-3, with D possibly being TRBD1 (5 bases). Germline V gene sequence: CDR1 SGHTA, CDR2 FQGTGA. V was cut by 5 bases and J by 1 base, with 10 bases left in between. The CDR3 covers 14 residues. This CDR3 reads CASSQSTGTDTQYF. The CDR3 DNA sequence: TGTGCCAGCAGCCAGTCGACAGGCACAGATACGCAGTATTTT.

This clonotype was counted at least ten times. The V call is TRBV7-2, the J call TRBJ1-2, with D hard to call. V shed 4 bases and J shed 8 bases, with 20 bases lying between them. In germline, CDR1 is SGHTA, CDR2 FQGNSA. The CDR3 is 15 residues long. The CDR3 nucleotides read TGTGCCAGCAGCTCTAACCAACGGAACCTGGGCGGCTACACCTTC. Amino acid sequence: CASSSNQRNLGGYTF.

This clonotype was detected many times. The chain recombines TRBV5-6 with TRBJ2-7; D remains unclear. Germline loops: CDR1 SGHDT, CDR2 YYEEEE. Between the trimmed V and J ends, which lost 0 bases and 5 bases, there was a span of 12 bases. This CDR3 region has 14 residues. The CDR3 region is CASSLAALPDEQYF. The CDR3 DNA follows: TGTGCCAGCAGCTTGGCCGCCCTACCCGACGAGCAGTACTTC. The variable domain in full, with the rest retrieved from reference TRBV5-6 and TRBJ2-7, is DAGVTQSPTHLIKTRGQQVTLRCSPKSGHDTVSWYQQALGQGPQFIFQYYEEEERQRGNFPDRFSGHQFPNYSSELNVNALLLGDSALYLCASSLAALPDEQYFGPGTRLTVT.

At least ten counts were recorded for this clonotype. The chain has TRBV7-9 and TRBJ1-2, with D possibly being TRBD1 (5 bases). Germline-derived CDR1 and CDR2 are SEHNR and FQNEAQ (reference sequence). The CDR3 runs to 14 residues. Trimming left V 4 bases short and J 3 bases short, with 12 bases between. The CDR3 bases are TGTGCCAGCAGCTGGATACAGGAAGACTATGGCTACACCTTC. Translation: CASSWIQEDYGYTF.

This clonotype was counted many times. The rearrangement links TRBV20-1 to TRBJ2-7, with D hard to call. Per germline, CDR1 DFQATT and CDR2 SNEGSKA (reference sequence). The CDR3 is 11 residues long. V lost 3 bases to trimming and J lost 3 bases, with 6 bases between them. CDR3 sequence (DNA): TGCAGTGCTAGGAACTTCTACGAGCAGTACTTC. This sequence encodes CSARNFYEQYF.

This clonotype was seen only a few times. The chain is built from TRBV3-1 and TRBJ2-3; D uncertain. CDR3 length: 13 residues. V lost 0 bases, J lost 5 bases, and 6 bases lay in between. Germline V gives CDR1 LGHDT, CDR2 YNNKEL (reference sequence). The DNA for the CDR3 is TGTGCCAGCAGCCAAGACAACCTAGATACGCAGTATTTT. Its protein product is CASSQDNLDTQYF.

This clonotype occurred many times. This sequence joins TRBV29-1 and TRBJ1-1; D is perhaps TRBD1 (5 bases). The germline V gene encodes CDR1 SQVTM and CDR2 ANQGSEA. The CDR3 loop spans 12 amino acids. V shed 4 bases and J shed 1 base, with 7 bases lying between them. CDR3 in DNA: TGCAGCGTTGTAGGGGAGAACACTGAAGCTTTCTTT. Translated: CSVVGENTEAFF.

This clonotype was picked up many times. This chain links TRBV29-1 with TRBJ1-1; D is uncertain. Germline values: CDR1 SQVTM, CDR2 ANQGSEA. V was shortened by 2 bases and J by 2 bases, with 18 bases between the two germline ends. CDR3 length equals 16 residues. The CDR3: CSVEMGGGSRNTEAFF. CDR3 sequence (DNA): TGCAGCGTTGAAATGGGAGGTGGATCCCGAAACACTGAAGCTTTCTTT.

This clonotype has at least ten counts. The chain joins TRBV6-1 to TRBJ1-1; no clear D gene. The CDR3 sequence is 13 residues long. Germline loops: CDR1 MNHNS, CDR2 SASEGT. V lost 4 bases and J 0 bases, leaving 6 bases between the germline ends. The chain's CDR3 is CASSGRMNTEAFF. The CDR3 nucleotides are TGTGCCAGCAGTGGCAGGATGAACACTGAAGCTTTCTTT.

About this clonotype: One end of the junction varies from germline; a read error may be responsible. This CDR3 is CVSSLVTGDEQYF. The CDR3 coding sequence is TGTGTCAGCAGTTTAGTCACAGGAGACGAGCAGTACTTC. The rearrangement uses TRBV12-3 or TRBV12-4 and TRBJ2-7, with D possibly TRBD1 on 5 matching bases. There are 13 residues in the CDR3.

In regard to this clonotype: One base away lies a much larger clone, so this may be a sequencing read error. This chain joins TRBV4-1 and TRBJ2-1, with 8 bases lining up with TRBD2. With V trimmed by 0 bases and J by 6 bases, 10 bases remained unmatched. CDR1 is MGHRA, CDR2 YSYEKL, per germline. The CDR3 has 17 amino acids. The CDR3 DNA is TGCGCCAGCAGCCAAGAAACCGGGACTAGATTGGTCAATGAGCAGTTCTTC. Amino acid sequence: CASSQETGTRLVNEQFF.

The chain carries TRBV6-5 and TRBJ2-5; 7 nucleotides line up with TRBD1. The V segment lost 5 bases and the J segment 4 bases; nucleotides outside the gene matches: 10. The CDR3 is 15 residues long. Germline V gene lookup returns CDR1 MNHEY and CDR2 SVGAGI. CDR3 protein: CASSRRQGIRETQYF. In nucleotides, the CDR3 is TGTGCCAGCAGTAGAAGACAGGGAATCAGAGAGACCCAGTACTTC.

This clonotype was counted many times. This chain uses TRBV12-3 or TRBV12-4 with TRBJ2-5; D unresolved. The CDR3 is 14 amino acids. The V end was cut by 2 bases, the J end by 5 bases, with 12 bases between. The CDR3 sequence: CASSLPSPRETQYF. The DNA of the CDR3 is TGTGCCAGCAGTTTACCATCCCCTCGGGAGACCCAGTACTTC.

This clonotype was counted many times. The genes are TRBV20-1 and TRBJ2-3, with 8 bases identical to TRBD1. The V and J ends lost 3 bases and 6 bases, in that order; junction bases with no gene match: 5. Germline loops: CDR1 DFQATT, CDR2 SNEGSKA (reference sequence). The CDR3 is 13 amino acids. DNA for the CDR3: TGCAGTGCTAGGACAGGGGTAGGGGATACGCAGTATTTT. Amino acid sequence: CSARTGVGDTQYF.

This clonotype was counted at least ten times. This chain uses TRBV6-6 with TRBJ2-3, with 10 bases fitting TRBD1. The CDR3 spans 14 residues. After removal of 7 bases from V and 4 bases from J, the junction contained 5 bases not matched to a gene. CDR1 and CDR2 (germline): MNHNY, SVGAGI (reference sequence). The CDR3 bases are TGTGCCAGCAATCGGGACAGGGGCGCAGATACGCAGTATTTT. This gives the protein CASNRDRGADTQYF.

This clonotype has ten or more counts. DNA for the CDR3: TGCAGTGCTAGGGAGACAGGGGGTTACTATGGCTACACCTTC. Translating it yields CSARETGGYYGYTF. The chain links TRBV20-1 to TRBJ1-2, with 9 bases that match TRBD1. Unmatched junction bases numbered 5, after V lost 3 bases and J lost 3 bases. CDR1 and CDR2 (germline): DFQATT, SNEGSKA (reference sequence). This CDR3 region has 14 residues.

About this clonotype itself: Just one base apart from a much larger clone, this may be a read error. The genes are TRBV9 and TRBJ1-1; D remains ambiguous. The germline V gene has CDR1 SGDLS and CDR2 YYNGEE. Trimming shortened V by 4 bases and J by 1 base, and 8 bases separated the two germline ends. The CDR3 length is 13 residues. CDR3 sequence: CASSTKANTEAFF. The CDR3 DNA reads TGTGCCAGCAGCACCAAGGCGAACACTGAAGCTTTCTTT.